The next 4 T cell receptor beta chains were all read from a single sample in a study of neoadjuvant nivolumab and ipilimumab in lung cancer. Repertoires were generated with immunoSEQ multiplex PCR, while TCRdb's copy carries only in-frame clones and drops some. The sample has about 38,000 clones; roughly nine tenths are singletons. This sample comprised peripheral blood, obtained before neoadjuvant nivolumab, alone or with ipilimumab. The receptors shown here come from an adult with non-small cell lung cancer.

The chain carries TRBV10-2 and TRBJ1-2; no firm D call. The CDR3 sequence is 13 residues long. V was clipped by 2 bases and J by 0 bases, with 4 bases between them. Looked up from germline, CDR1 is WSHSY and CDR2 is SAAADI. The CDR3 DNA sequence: TGCGCCAGCAGTGAGACAGCTAACTATGGCTACACCTTC. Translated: CASSETANYGYTF.

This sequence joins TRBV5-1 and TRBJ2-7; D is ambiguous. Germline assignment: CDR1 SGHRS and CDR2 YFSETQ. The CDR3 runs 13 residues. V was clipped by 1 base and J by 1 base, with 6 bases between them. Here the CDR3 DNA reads TGCGCCAGCAGCTTGATCGGGTCCTACGAGCAGTACTTC. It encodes CASSLIGSYEQYF. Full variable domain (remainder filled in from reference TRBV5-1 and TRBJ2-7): KAGVTQTPRYLIKTRGQQVTLSCSPISGHRSVSWYQQTPGQGLQFLFEYFSETQRNKGNFPGRFSGRQFSNSRSEMNVSTLELGDSALYLCASSLIGSYEQYFGPGTRLTVT.

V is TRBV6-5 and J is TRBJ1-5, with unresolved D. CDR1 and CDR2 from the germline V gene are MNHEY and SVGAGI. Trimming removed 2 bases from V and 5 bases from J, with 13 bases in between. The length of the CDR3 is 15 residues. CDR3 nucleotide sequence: TGTGCCAGCAGTTACACGACGGGTTCGGATCAGCCCCAGCATTTT. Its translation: CASSYTTGSDQPQHF.

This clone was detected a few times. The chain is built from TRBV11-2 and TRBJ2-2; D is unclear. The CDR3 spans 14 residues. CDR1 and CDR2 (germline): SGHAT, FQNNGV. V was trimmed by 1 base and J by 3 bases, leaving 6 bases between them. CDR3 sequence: CASSLGPDTGELFF. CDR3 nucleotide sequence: TGTGCCAGCAGCTTAGGCCCGGACACCGGGGAGCTGTTTTTT.